This passage covers 25 T cell receptor beta chains from one sample sequenced in a study of T cells after yellow fever vaccination. Each CDR3 protein is one row after TCRdb ran MiXCR on the 5' RACE reads. The sample includes 250,000 to 400,000 distinct CDR3 sequences, roughly 3.9% of them seen just once. This sample comprised PBMCs, obtained 5 days after the yellow fever booster vaccination. The receptors were sampled from a man between 18 and 35 years old who received the YFV17D yellow fever vaccine.

Ten or more counts support this clonotype. The chain couples TRBV5-1 to TRBJ2-1; D remains ambiguous. This CDR3 has 12 residues. CDR1 is SGHRS and CDR2 is YFSETQ in the germline V gene. Trimming shortened V by 0 bases and J by 8 bases, and 6 bases separated the two germline ends. The CDR3 DNA follows: TGCGCCAGCAGCTTGGCCAGCGATGAGCAGTTCTTC. Translated: CASSLASDEQFF.

This clonotype came up a few times. The gene calls are TRBV5-6 and TRBJ2-5; D assignment may be TRBD1 or TRBD2 (5 bases each). The CDR3 is made up of 16 amino acids. Between the trimmed V and J ends, which lost 0 bases and 3 bases, there was a span of 15 bases. The V gene's germline CDR1 is SGHDT and CDR2 YYEEEE. The CDR3 nucleotides read TGTGCCAGCAGCTTGGTGGGGGTTCGGGGAGAAGAGACCCAGTACTTC. It translates to CASSLVGVRGEETQYF.

The chain carries TRBV5-1 and TRBJ2-5; 11 bases align to TRBD2. The germline V gene has CDR1 SGHRS and CDR2 YFSETQ. With 7 bases clipped from V and 3 bases from J, the junction kept 8 bases outside the gene matches. The CDR3 loop spans 15 amino acids. The CDR3 DNA reads TGCGCCAGCGCAGCCCTAGCGGGGGGCGAAGAGACCCAGTACTTC. It codes for CASAALAGGEETQYF.

V and J are TRBV10-3 and TRBJ2-3; D may be TRBD1 (6 bases). V lost 6 bases to trimming and J lost 2 bases, with 15 bases between them. There are 15 residues in the CDR3. The V gene's germline CDR1 is ENHRY and CDR2 SYGVKD. CDR3 DNA sequence: TGTGCCATCAGAGGGGGATGGACTGACACAGATACGCAGTATTTT. This encodes CAIRGGWTDTDTQYF.

This clonotype has a handful of counts. V gene TRBV12-3 or TRBV12-4 combines with J gene TRBJ1-5, with D uncertain. V lost 5 bases and J 9 bases, leaving 14 bases between the germline ends. The CDR3 runs 13 residues. CDR3 in amino acids: CASSPGRPWPQHF. The CDR3 coding sequence is TGTGCCAGCAGTCCCGGACGGCCGTGGCCCCAGCATTTT.

This clonotype was detected many times. The chain links TRBV7-2 to TRBJ1-5; D possibly corresponds to TRBD1 (5 bases). In germline, CDR1 is SGHTA, CDR2 FQGNSA. CDR3 length: 14 amino acids. With 7 bases removed from V and 3 bases from J, the gap between germline ends came to 13 bases. The CDR3 region has the DNA TGTGCCAGCACTCGGAGGGGCATCAATCAGCCCCAGCATTTT. It specifies CASTRRGINQPQHF.

This clonotype appeared many times. J is TRBJ2-7 and V is TRBV6-6; the D gene is possibly TRBD1 (6 bases). CDR1 and CDR2 (germline): MNHNY, SVGAGI (reference sequence). V lost 6 bases to trimming and J lost 2 bases, with 14 bases between them. The CDR3 extends over 14 amino acids. The CDR3 DNA is TGTGCCAGCAGAGACCCCGGGACACCCTACGAGCAGTACGTC. Translating gives CASRDPGTPYEQYV.

This clonotype has ten or more counts. The CDR3 nucleotides read TGTGCCAGCATACAGACGGTCACCACTGAAGCTTTCTTT. Translating it yields CASIQTVTTEAFF. The chain couples TRBV12-3 or TRBV12-4 to TRBJ1-1; D is undetermined. The CDR3 covers 13 residues. The ends were cut back, 7 bases at V and 4 bases at J, with 13 bases in the middle.

The chain links TRBV7-2 to TRBJ2-5; 9 bases match TRBD2. The CDR3 loop spans 16 amino acids. Germline V gene sequence: CDR1 SGHTA, CDR2 FQGNSA. The V segment lost 5 bases and the J segment 1 base; nucleotides outside the gene matches: 8. The CDR3 protein is CASSATLAGPQETQYF. CDR3 bases: TGTGCCAGCAGCGCCACCCTAGCGGGGCCCCAAGAGACCCAGTACTTC.

This clonotype was observed a handful of times. V usage is TRBV7-2 and J usage is TRBJ2-3; the match to TRBD1 covers 11 bases. The CDR3 is made up of 15 amino acids. Trimming took 2 bases from V and 6 from J; bases not matched to a gene: 4. Germline V CDR1 and CDR2: SGHTA, FQGNSA. This chain's CDR3 is CASSLLGQGADTQYF. The CDR3 DNA reads as TGTGCCAGCAGCTTACTCGGACAGGGGGCCGATACGCAGTATTTT.

The CDR3 sequence is CASSLGSNKETQYF. The CDR3 DNA is TGTGCCAGCAGCTTAGGCAGCAATAAAGAGACCCAGTACTTC. This chain joins TRBV7-9 and TRBJ2-5, with no clear D. Trimming pared 1 base from V and 3 bases from J, leaving 9 bases between. The CDR3 length is 14 residues. Germline values: CDR1 SEHNR, CDR2 FQNEAQ (reference sequence).

This clonotype was observed a few times. The chain combines TRBV3-1 with TRBJ2-7; TRBD1 matches 8 bases. V trimming: 1 base; J trimming: 2 bases; junction bases outside the gene matches: 1. The CDR3 has 14 amino acids. Germline-derived CDR1 and CDR2 are LGHDT and YNNKEL (reference sequence). Written as DNA, the CDR3 is TGTGCCAGCAGCCAAGCACAGGGGGCCTACGAGCAGTACTTC. This gives the protein CASSQAQGAYEQYF.

This clonotype was picked up a small number of times. The chain carries TRBV3-1 and TRBJ2-5; TRBD2 matches 9 bases. Germline V lookup: CDR1 LGHDT, CDR2 YNNKEL (reference sequence). This CDR3 is built from 17 residues. With 0 bases clipped from V and 3 bases from J, the junction kept 8 bases outside the gene matches. The CDR3 loop reads CASSQDLSSGGEETQYF. The CDR3 nucleotides are TGTGCCAGCAGCCAAGATCTAAGTAGCGGGGGAGAAGAGACCCAGTACTTC.

This clonotype was seen at least ten times. The V call is TRBV2, the J call TRBJ2-5; 10 bases line up with TRBD1. CDR1 is SNHLY, CDR2 FYNNEI, per germline. CDR3 size: 14 residues. J gave up 3 bases and V 7 bases, and 5 bases lay outside the gene matches. The CDR3 DNA reads as TGTGCCAGCAACCGGGACAGGGGCGAAGAGACCCAGTACTTC. Amino acids: CASNRDRGEETQYF.

This clonotype has only a few counts. The chain couples TRBV7-2 to TRBJ2-5, with D unclear. The CDR3 has 15 amino acids. From germline, CDR1 is SGHTA and CDR2 FQGNSA. V lost 1 base, J lost 9 bases, and 18 bases lay in between. The CDR3 here is CASSLDGLSRQSQYF. CDR3 in DNA: TGTGCCAGCAGCTTAGATGGTCTGAGCAGGCAGTCCCAGTACTTC.

This clonotype has at least ten counts. The chain links TRBV7-9 to TRBJ2-5; 11 nucleotides align to TRBD1. V gave up 3 bases and J gave up 2 bases; unmatched junction bases: 5. The CDR3 contains 16 residues. Germline CDR1 reads SEHNR; CDR2 reads FQNEAQ (reference sequence). CDR3 sequence reads: CASSFGTGGLQETQYF. The CDR3 coding sequence is TGTGCCAGCAGCTTTGGGACAGGGGGATTACAAGAGACCCAGTACTTC.

This clonotype was recorded a few times. The chain uses TRBV4-3 and TRBJ2-2; 8 nucleotides agree with TRBD2. With V trimmed by 3 bases and J by 6 bases, 6 bases remained unmatched. The length of the CDR3 is 15 residues. Germline V lookup: CDR1 LGHNA, CDR2 YSLEER. CDR3 loop: CASSHGGASAGELFF. The CDR3 region has the DNA TGCGCCAGCAGCCACGGGGGGGCCTCGGCCGGGGAGCTGTTTTTT.

The table lists this clonotype with a few counts. This chain uses TRBV7-3 with TRBJ2-2; D remains ambiguous. Trimming shortened V by 2 bases and J by 5 bases, and 9 bases separated the two germline ends. The CDR3 is made up of 14 amino acids. Germline values: CDR1 SGHTA, CDR2 FQGTGA. The CDR3 loop reads CASSLYFGTGELFF. The CDR3 DNA follows: TGTGCCAGCAGCTTATATTTTGGGACCGGGGAGCTGTTTTTT.

This clonotype was found a few times. The chain uses TRBV9 and TRBJ1-5; possible D gene TRBD1, 5 bases. Between the trimmed V and J ends, which lost 3 bases and 0 bases, there was a span of 13 bases. Germline lookup yields CDR1 SGDLS and CDR2 YYNGEE. The CDR3 consists of 16 residues. The CDR3 DNA follows: TGTGCCAGCAGCGGAGGGACGGATTATAGCAATCAGCCCCAGCATTTT. Its protein is CASSGGTDYSNQPQHF.

This rearrangement joins TRBV9 to TRBJ2-1; D possibly uses TRBD1 or TRBD2 (6 bases each). Germline CDR1 reads SGDLS; CDR2 reads YYNGEE. Trimming took off 3 bases at V and 3 bases at J, with 13 bases between the two ends. The CDR3 runs 15 residues. The CDR3 nucleotides read TGTGCCAGCAGCGCAGGGGACTCGGTCTACAATGAGCAGTTCTTC. The encoded protein is CASSAGDSVYNEQFF.

This clonotype was observed at least ten times. V is TRBV6-5 and J is TRBJ2-3; D is unresolved. Trimming removed 2 bases from V and 6 bases from J, with 6 bases in between. The CDR3 consists of 12 residues. Germline CDR1 and CDR2: MNHEY and SVGAGI. As DNA, the CDR3 is TGTGCCAGCAGTTACAATAGGGATACGCAGTATTTT. Translating it yields CASSYNRDTQYF.

A few counts support this clonotype. The CDR3 protein is CASSLVSSGRFPQYF. CDR3 DNA sequence: TGTGCCAGCAGCTTAGTATCTAGCGGGAGGTTTCCGCAGTATTTT. The chain uses TRBV7-9 and TRBJ2-3; 11 bases match TRBD2. The CDR3 extends over 15 amino acids. V trimming: 1 base; J trimming: 10 bases; junction bases outside the gene matches: 7. Germline loops: CDR1 SEHNR, CDR2 FQNEAQ (reference sequence). Together with reference TRBV7-9 and TRBJ2-3, the CDR3 gives the full variable domain: DTGVSQNPRHKITKRGQNVTFRCDPISEHNRLYWYRQTLGQGPEFLTYFQNEAQLEKSRLLSDRFSAERPKGSFSTLEIQRTEQGDSAMYLCASSLVSSGRFPQYFGPGTRLTVL.

This clonotype was picked up a small number of times. The chain recombines TRBV12-3 or TRBV12-4 with TRBJ2-1; no reliable D call. The CDR3 loop spans 13 amino acids. Trimming pared 6 bases from V and 4 bases from J, leaving 10 bases between. The DNA for the CDR3 is TGTGCCAGCAGGGAGACTGCGTACAATGAGCAGTTCTTC. Protein sequence: CASRETAYNEQFF.

This clonotype has a handful of counts. This chain's CDR3 is CSVAAPGNQETQYF. CDR3 in DNA: TGCAGCGTTGCGGCCCCAGGAAACCAAGAGACCCAGTACTTC. V is TRBV29-1 and J is TRBJ2-5; D not certain. Germline assignment: CDR1 SQVTM and CDR2 ANQGSEA. V was pared by 4 bases and J by 0 bases, with 12 bases between. This CDR3 contains 14 residues.

This clonotype was counted a few times. The chain combines TRBV6-6 with TRBJ1-5; tentative D call: TRBD1 (5 bases). Germline V lookup: CDR1 MNHNY, CDR2 SVGAGI (reference sequence). Trimming removed 4 bases from V and 6 bases from J, with 10 bases in between. The CDR3 has 13 residues. This chain's CDR3 is CASSLGESQPQHF. CDR3 nucleotide sequence: TGTGCCAGCAGTTTGGGGGAGTCTCAGCCCCAGCATTTT.